The 15 T cell receptor beta chains below were found in one sample sequenced in a study of human T cells and chemical hapten exposure. TCRdb re-analysed the RACE reads in MiXCR, keeping a single row per CDR3 protein. The table includes about 350,000 distinct CDR3 sequences, roughly 6% detected once. Regarding time point: patch test 2, 6 weeks after DPC sensitization. Stated treatment: therapeutic diphenylcyclopropenone sensitization with weekly scalp DPC. This sample comprised whole blood, obtained in connection with sensitization to the hapten diphenylcyclopropenone (DPC). These receptors all come from a woman aged 18-30 years with alopecia areata. Some clones in this sample may be carry-over from other donors' samples.

This clonotype was recorded at least ten times. The gene calls are TRBV12-3 or TRBV12-4 and TRBJ1-1; D possibly corresponds to TRBD1 (5 bases). The CDR3 sequence is 12 residues long. Deletions cut 6 bases from V and 6 bases from J, with 11 bases between. The CDR3 loop is CASSLTAAEAFF. For the CDR3, the DNA is TGTGCCAGCAGCCTGACAGCAGCTGAAGCTTTCTTT.

This clonotype was observed a handful of times. The chain combines TRBV11-2 with TRBJ1-1, with 11 bases lining up with TRBD1. This CDR3 has 15 residues. Germline V gives CDR1 SGHAT, CDR2 FQNNGV. The ends lost 5 bases at V and 6 bases at J; junction bases unmatched: 8. CDR3 in amino acids: CASSIFSDRGPEAFF. DNA of the CDR3: TGTGCCAGCAGCATTTTCTCGGACAGGGGGCCTGAAGCTTTCTTT.

This clonotype was picked up a small number of times. The chain has TRBV5-5 and TRBJ2-5; D gene unclear. Per germline, CDR1 SGHKS and CDR2 YYEKEE (reference sequence). The CDR3 is made up of 14 amino acids. With 0 bases removed from V and 0 bases from J, the gap between germline ends came to 6 bases. In DNA, the CDR3 is TGTGCCAGCAGCTTGGAGTCAGACCAAGAGACCCAGTACTTC. Its protein product is CASSLESDQETQYF.

There are a few counts of this clonotype. V is TRBV5-1 and J is TRBJ1-2, with D tentatively TRBD1 (5 bases). V lost 4 bases and J lost 5, with 18 bases in between. From germline, CDR1 is SGHRS and CDR2 YFSETQ. The CDR3 consists of 15 residues. The CDR3 loop reads CASSILPGTDYGYTF. The CDR3 nucleotides read TGCGCCAGCAGCATCCTTCCCGGGACGGATTATGGCTACACCTTC. Full variable domain (outside the CDR3, taken from reference TRBV5-1 and TRBJ1-2): KAGVTQTPRYLIKTRGQQVTLSCSPISGHRSVSWYQQTPGQGLQFLFEYFSETQRNKGNFPGRFSGRQFSNSRSEMNVSTLELGDSALYLCASSILPGTDYGYTFGSGTRLTVV.

This clonotype came up many times. The chain couples TRBV6-2 or TRBV6-3 to TRBJ1-5; D is ambiguous. V gave up 2 bases and J gave up 9 bases, with 11 bases separating them. The CDR3 spans 13 residues. The germline CDR1 and CDR2 sequences are MNHEY and SVGEGT. CDR3 DNA sequence: TGTGCCAGCAGTTACAAGGCGGAAGGGCCCCAGCATTTT. This translates into CASSYKAEGPQHF.

This clonotype has at least ten counts. V is TRBV6-2 or TRBV6-3 and J is TRBJ1-2; D remains unclear. The CDR3 is 18 residues long. Per germline, CDR1 MNHEY and CDR2 SVGEGT. Trimming took 0 bases from V and 1 from J, leaving 18 bases between them. CDR3 protein: CASSYSSISGTFNYGYTF. The CDR3 nucleotides are TGTGCCAGCAGTTACTCGAGTATCAGTGGAACCTTTAACTATGGCTACACCTTC.

This clonotype was picked up a small number of times. The chain combines TRBV7-3 with TRBJ2-1; 7 nucleotides line up with TRBD1. The ends lost 5 bases at V and 5 bases at J; junction bases unmatched: 6. Germline-derived CDR1 and CDR2 are SGHTA and FQGTGA. This CDR3 is built from 14 residues. The CDR3 nucleotides are TGTGCCAGCAGCGAGACAGGGAGTAACAATGAGCAGTTCTTC. Translating gives CASSETGSNNEQFF.

In nucleotides, the CDR3 is TGTGCCAGCGTGTTCCCGGGACGCCTAGCCTACGAGCAGTACTTC. This translates into CASVFPGRLAYEQYF. This chain connects TRBV6-2 or TRBV6-3 to TRBJ2-7; D could derive from TRBD1 or TRBD2 (5 bases each). CDR3 length: 15 amino acids. V lost 8 bases, J lost 2 bases, and 19 bases lay in between. The germline gives CDR1 MNHEY, CDR2 SVGEGT.

This clonotype was detected a few times. The chain couples TRBV6-6 to TRBJ2-2; 8 bases align to TRBD1. V lost 0 bases and J lost 5; bases outside the gene matches: 5. Germline V lookup: CDR1 MNHNY, CDR2 SVGAGI (reference sequence). This CDR3 is built from 16 residues. The CDR3 spells CASSYSGQGATGELFF. The CDR3, as DNA: TGTGCCAGCAGTTACTCCGGGCAGGGGGCGACCGGGGAGCTGTTTTTT.

The genes are TRBV6-1 and TRBJ2-3, with D perhaps TRBD2 (6 bases). V was trimmed by 2 bases and J by 6 bases, leaving 18 bases between them. CDR1 is MNHNS, CDR2 SASEGT, per germline. The CDR3 loop spans 16 amino acids. CDR3 nucleotide sequence: TGTGCCAGCAGTGAACGGAGGGACTCAGTCAGGGATACGCAGTATTTT. Its translation is CASSERRDSVRDTQYF.

This clonotype was seen more than once but under ten times. The chain is built from TRBV12-3 or TRBV12-4 and TRBJ1-3; the D gene is possibly TRBD1 (5 bases). V was trimmed by 1 base and J by 1 base, leaving 11 bases between them. There are 16 residues in the CDR3. The CDR3 loop is CASSLDHTGSGNTIYF. As DNA, the CDR3 is TGTGCCAGCAGTTTAGACCATACAGGTTCTGGAAACACCATATATTTT.

This clonotype has ten or more counts. The rearrangement uses TRBV10-3 and TRBJ2-7, with TRBD1 as a possible D gene (6 bases). Per germline, CDR1 ENHRY and CDR2 SYGVKD. The length of the CDR3 is 11 residues. V gave up 6 bases and J gave up 4 bases, with 7 bases separating them. In nucleotides, the CDR3 is TGTGCCATCAGCGGACAGTACGAGCAGTACTTC. It yields the protein CAISGQYEQYF.

V gene TRBV12-3 or TRBV12-4 combines with J gene TRBJ2-3; D is unresolved. V lost 5 bases and J lost 6, with 9 bases in between. CDR3 length: 12 amino acids. The CDR3 DNA sequence: TGTGCCAGCAGTCTTCTGTGGGATACGCAGTATTTT. Amino acid sequence: CASSLLWDTQYF.

The chain joins TRBV7-3 to TRBJ2-6, with no clear D. Trimming shortened V by 5 bases and J by 4 bases, and 12 bases separated the two germline ends. CDR3 length: 15 amino acids. Germline CDR1 and CDR2: SGHTA and FQGTGA. For the CDR3, the DNA is TGTGCCAGCAGCCCGACCGGGCGAGGGGCCAACGTCCTGACTTTC. It is translated as CASSPTGRGANVLTF.

This clonotype was seen a few times. The chain carries TRBV29-1 and TRBJ2-2, with D unclear. Trimming removed 8 bases from V and 6 bases from J, with 13 bases in between. CDR1 SQVTM and CDR2 ANQGSEA come from the germline V gene. The CDR3 consists of 12 residues. The CDR3 here is CSFTSVSGELFF. CDR3 DNA: TGCAGCTTTACGAGTGTGTCCGGGGAGCTGTTTTTT.